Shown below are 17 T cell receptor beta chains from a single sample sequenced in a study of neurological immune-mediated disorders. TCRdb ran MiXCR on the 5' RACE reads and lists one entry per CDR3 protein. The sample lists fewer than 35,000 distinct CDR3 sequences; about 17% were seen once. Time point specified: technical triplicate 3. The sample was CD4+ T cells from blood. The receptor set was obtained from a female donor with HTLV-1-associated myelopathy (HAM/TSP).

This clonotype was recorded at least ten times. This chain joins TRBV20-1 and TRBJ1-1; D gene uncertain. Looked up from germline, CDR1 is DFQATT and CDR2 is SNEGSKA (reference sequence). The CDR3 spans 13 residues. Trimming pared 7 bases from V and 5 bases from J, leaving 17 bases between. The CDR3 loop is CSGVATSYTEAFF. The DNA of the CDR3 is TGCAGTGGGGTGGCTACGAGTTATACTGAAGCTTTCTTT.

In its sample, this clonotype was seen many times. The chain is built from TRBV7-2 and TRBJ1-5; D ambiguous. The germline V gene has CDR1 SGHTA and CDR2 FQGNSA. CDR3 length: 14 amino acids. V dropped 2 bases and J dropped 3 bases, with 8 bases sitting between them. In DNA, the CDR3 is TGTGCCAGCAGCTTACGGGAGAACAATCAGCCCCAGCATTTT. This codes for CASSLRENNQPQHF. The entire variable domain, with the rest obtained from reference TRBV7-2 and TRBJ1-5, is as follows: GAGVSQSPSNKVTEKGKDVELRCDPISGHTALYWYRQSLGQGLEFLIYFQGNSAPDKSGLPSDRFSAERTGGSVSTLTIQRTQQEDSAVYLCASSLRENNQPQHFGDGTRLSIL.

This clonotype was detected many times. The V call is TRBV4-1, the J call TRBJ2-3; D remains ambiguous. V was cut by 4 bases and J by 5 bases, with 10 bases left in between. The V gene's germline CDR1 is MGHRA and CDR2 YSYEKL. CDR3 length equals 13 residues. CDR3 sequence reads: CASSRDSGDTQYF. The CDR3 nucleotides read TGCGCCAGCAGCCGCGACTCGGGAGATACGCAGTATTTT.

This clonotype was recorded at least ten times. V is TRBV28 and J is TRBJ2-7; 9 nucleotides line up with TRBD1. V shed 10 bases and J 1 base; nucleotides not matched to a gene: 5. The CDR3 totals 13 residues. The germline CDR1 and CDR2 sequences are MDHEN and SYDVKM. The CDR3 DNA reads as TGTGCCATGTCCGGGACAGGGTCCTACGAGCAGTACTTC. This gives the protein CAMSGTGSYEQYF.

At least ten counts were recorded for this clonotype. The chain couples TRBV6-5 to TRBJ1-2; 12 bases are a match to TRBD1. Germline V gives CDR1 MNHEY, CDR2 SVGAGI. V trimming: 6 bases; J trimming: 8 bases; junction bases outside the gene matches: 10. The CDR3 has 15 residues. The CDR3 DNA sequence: TGTGCCAGCAGCCAGTGGGACAGGGGGCTTGGGGGCTACACCTTC. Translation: CASSQWDRGLGGYTF.

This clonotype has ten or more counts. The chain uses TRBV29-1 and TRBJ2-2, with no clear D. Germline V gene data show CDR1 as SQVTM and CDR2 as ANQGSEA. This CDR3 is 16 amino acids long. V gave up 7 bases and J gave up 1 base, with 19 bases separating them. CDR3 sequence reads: CSASVLNVVNTGELFF. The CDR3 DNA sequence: TGCAGCGCCTCGGTGCTGAACGTAGTGAACACCGGGGAGCTGTTTTTT.

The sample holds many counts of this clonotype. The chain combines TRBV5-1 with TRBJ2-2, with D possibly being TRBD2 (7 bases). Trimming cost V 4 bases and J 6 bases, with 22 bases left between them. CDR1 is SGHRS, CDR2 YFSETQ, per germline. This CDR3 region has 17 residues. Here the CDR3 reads CASSVFGGGESAGELFF. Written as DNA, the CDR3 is TGCGCCAGCAGCGTGTTCGGAGGGGGGGAGAGCGCCGGGGAGCTGTTTTTT. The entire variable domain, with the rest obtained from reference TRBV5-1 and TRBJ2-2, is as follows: KAGVTQTPRYLIKTRGQQVTLSCSPISGHRSVSWYQQTPGQGLQFLFEYFSETQRNKGNFPGRFSGRQFSNSRSEMNVSTLELGDSALYLCASSVFGGGESAGELFFGEGSRLTVL.

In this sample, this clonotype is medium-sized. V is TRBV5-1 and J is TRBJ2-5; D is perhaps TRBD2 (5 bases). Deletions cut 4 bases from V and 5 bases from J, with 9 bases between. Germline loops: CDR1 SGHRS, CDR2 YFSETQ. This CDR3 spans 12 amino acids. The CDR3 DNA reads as TGCGCCAGCAGCCCTAGAGGGGAGACCCAGTACTTC. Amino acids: CASSPRGETQYF.

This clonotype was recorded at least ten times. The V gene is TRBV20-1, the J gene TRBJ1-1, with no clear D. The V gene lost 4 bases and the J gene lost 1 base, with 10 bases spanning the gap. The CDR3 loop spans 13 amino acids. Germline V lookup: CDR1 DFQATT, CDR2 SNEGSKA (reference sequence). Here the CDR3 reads CSATDTRNTEAFF. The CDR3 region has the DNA TGCAGTGCTACTGACACGCGGAACACTGAAGCTTTCTTT.

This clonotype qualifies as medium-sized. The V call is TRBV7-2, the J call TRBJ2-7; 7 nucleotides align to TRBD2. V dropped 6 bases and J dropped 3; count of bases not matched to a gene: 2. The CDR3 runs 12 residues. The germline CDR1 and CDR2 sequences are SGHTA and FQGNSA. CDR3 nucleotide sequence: TGTGCCAGCAGTCGGACTAGCTACGAGCAGTACTTC. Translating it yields CASSRTSYEQYF. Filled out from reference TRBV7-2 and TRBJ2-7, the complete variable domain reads GAGVSQSPSNKVTEKGKDVELRCDPISGHTALYWYRQSLGQGLEFLIYFQGNSAPDKSGLPSDRFSAERTGGSVSTLTIQRTQQEDSAVYLCASSRTSYEQYFGPGTRLTVT.

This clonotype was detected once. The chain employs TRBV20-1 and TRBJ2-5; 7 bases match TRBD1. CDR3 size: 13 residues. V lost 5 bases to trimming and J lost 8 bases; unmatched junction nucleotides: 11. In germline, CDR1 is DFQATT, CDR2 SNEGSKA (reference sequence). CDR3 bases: TGCAGTGCTGCCAGGGGGACGAGGGATACCCAGTACTTC. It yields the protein CSAARGTRDTQYF.

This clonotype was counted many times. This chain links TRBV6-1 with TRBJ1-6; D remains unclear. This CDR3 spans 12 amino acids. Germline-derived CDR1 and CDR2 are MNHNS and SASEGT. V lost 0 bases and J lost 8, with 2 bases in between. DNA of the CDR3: TGTGCCAGCAGTGAAGCTCATTCACCCCTCCACTTT. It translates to CASSEAHSPLHF.

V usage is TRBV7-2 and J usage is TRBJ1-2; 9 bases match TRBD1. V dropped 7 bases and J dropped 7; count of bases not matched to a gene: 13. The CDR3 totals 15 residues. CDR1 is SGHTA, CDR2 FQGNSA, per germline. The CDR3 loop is CASIAFLTGGFGYTF. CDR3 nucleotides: TGTGCCAGCATCGCCTTTCTAACAGGGGGCTTTGGCTACACCTTC.

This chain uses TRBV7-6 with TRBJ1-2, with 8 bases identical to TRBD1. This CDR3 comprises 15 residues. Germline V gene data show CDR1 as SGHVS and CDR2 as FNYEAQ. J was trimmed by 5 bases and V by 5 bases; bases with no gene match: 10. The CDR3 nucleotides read TGTGCCAGCAGCCCTTCCCAGGGGGCAGGATATGGCTACACCTTC. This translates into CASSPSQGAGYGYTF.

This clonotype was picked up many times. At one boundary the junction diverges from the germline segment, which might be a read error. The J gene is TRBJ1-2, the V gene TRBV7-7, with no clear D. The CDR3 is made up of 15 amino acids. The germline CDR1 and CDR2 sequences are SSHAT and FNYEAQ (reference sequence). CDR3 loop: CASSLGSVSNYGYTF. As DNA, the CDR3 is TGTGCTAGCAGCTTAGGCAGTGTCAGTAACTATGGCTACACCTTC.

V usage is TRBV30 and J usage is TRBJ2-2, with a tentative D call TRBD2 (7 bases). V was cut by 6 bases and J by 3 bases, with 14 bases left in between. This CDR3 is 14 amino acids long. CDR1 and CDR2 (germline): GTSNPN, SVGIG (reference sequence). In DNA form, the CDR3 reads TGTGCCTGTGGCCGGGGGGCGCACACCGGGGAGCTGTTTTTT. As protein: CACGRGAHTGELFF.

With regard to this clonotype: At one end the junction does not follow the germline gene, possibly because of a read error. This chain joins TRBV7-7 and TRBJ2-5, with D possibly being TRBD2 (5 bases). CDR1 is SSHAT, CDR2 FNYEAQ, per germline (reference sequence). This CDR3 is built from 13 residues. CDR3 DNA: TGTGCTAGCAGCTCAGGACTTGGGGAGACCCAGTACTTC. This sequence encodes CASSSGLGETQYF. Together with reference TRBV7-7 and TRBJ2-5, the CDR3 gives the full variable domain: GAGVSQSPRYKVTKRGQDVTLRCDPISSHATLYWYQQALGQGPEFLTYFNYEAQPDKSGLPSDRFSAERPEGSISTLTIQRTEQRDSAMYRCASSSGLGETQYFGPGTRLLVL.